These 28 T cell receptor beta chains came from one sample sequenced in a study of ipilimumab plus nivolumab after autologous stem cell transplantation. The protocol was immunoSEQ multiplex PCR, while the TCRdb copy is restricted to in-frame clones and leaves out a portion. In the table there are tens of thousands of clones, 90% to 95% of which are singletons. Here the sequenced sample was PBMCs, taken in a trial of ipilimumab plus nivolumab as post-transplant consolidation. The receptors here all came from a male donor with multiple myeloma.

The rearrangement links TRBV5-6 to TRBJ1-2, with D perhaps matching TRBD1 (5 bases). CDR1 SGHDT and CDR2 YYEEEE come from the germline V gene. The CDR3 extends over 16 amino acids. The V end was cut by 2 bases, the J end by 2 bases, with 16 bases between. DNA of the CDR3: TGTGCCAGCAGCTTCTCATCGGGGGTTTTAAACTATGGCTACACCTTC. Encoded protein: CASSFSSGVLNYGYTF. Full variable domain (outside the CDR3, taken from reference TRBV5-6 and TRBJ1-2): DAGVTQSPTHLIKTRGQQVTLRCSPKSGHDTVSWYQQALGQGPQFIFQYYEEEERQRGNFPDRFSGHQFPNYSSELNVNALLLGDSALYLCASSFSSGVLNYGYTFGSGTRLTVV.

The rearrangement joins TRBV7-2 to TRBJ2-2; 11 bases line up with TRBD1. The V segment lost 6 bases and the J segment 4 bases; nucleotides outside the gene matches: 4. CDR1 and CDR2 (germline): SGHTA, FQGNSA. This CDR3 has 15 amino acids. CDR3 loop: CASSYGTGGTGELFF. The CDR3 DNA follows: TGTGCCAGCAGTTACGGGACAGGGGGCACCGGGGAGCTGTTTTTT.

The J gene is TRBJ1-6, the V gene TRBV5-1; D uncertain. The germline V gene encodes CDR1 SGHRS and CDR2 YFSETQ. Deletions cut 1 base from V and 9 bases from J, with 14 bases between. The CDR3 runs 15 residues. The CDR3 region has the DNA TGCGCCAGCAGCTTGTTAGGCGGGGAGCGTTCACCCCTCCACTTT. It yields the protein CASSLLGGERSPLHF. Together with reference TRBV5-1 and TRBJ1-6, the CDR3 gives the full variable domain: KAGVTQTPRYLIKTRGQQVTLSCSPISGHRSVSWYQQTPGQGLQFLFEYFSETQRNKGNFPGRFSGRQFSNSRSEMNVSTLELGDSALYLCASSLLGGERSPLHFGNGTRLTVT.

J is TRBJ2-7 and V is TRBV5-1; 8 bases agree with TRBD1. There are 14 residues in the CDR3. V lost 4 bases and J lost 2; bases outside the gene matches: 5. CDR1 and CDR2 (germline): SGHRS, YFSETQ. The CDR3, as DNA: TGCGCCAGCAGCGCCGGACAGGGCCCCTACGAGCAGTACTTC. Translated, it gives CASSAGQGPYEQYF.

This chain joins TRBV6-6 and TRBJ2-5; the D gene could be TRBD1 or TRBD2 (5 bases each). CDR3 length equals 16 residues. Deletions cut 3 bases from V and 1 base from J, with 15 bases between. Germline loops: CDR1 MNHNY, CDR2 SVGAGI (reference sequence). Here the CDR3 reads CASSYGRGPRQETQYF. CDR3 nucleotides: TGTGCCAGCAGTTATGGCCGGGGCCCCCGCCAAGAGACCCAGTACTTC.

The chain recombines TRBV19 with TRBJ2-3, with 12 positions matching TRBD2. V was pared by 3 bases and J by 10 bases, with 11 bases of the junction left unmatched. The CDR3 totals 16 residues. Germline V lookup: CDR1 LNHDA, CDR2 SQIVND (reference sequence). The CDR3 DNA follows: TGTGCCAGTAGTATCAGGGTTGCTAGCGGGGGGGGGCCGCAGTATTTT. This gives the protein CASSIRVASGGGPQYF.

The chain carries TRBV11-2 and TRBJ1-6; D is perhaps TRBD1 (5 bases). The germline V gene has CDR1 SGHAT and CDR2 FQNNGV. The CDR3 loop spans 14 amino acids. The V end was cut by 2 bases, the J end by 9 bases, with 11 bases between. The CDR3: CASSLPDRLSPLHF. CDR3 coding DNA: TGTGCCAGCAGCTTACCCGACAGACTTTCACCCCTCCACTTT.

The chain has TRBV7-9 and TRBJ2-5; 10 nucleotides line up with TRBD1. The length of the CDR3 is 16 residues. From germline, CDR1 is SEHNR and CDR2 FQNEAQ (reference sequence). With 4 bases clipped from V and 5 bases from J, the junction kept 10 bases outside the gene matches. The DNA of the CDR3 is TGTGCCAGCAGCTCCGGACTGACAGGGGGCGTGGAGACCCAGTACTTC. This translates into CASSSGLTGGVETQYF. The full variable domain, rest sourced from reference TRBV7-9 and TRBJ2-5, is DTGVSQNPRHKITKRGQNVTFRCDPISEHNRLYWYRQTLGQGPEFLTYFQNEAQLEKSRLLSDRFSAERPKGSFSTLEIQRTEQGDSAMYLCASSSGLTGGVETQYFGPGTRLLVL.

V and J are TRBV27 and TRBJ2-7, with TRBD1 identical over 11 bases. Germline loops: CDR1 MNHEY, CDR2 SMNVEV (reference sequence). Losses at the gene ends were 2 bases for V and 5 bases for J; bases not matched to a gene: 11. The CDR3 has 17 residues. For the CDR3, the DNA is TGTGCCAGCAGTTTACCGCCCTCCGGGACAGGGGGTCACGAGCAGTACTTC. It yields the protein CASSLPPSGTGGHEQYF.

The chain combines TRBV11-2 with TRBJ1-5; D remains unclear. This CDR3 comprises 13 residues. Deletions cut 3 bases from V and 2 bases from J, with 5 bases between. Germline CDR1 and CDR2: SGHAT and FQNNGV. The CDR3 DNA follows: TGTGCCAGCAGCTTGCGGGGCAATCAGCCCCAGCATTTT. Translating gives CASSLRGNQPQHF.

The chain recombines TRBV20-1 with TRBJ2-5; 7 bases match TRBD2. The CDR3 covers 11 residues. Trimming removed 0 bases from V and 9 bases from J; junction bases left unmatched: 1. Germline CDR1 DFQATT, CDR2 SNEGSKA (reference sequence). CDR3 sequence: CSARDGRAQYF. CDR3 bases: TGCAGTGCTAGAGATGGGAGGGCCCAGTACTTC.

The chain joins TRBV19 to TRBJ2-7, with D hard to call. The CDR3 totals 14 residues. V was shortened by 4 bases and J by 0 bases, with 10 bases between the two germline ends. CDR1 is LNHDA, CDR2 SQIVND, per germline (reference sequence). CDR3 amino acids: CASSTTAFSYEQYF. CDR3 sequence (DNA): TGTGCCAGTAGTACGACTGCTTTCTCCTACGAGCAGTACTTC.

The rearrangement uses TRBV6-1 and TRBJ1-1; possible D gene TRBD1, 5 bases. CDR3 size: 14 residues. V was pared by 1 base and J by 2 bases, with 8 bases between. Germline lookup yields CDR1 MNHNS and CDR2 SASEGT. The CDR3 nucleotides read TGTGCCAGCAGTGAAGGGGGGTCCAACACTGAAGCTTTCTTT. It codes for CASSEGGSNTEAFF.

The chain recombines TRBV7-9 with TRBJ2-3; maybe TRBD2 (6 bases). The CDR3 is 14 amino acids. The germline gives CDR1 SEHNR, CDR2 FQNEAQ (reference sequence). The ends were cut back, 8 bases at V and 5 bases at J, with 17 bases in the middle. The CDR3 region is CASSVDGGVDTQYF. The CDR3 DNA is TGTGCCAGCTCCGTGGATGGAGGGGTAGATACGCAGTATTTT.

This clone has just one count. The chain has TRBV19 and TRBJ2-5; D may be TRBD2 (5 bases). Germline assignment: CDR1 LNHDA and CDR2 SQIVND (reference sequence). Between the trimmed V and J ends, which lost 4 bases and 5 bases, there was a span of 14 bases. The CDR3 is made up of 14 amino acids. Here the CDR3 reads CASSTRLASETQYF. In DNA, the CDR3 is TGTGCCAGTAGTACCCGTTTGGCTAGCGAGACCCAGTACTTC.

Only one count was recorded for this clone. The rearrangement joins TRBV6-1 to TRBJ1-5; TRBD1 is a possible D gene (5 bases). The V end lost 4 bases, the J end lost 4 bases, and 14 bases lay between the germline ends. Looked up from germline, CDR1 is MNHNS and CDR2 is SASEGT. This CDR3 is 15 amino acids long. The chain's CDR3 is CASSGSGTGNQPQHF. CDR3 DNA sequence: TGTGCCAGCAGTGGTTCCGGGACGGGAAATCAGCCCCAGCATTTT.

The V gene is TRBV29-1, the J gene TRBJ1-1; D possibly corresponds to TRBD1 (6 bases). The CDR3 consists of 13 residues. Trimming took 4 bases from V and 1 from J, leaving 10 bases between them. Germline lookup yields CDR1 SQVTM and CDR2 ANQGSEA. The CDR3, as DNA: TGCAGCGTTGTAGGGGGGTGGAACACTGAAGCTTTCTTT. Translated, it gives CSVVGGWNTEAFF.

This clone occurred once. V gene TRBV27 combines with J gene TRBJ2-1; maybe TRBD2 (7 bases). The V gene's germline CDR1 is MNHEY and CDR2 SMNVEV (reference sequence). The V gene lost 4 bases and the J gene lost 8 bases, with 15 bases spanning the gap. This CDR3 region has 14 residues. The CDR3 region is CASSWGGIIYEQFF. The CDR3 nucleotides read TGTGCCAGCAGTTGGGGGGGCATAATTTATGAGCAGTTCTTC.

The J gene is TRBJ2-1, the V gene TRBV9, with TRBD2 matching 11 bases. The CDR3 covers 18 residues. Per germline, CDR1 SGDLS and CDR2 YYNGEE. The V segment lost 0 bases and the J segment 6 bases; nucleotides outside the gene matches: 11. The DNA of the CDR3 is TGTGCCAGCAGCGTAGGGCCCGTACTAGCGGGAGATGGCAATGAGCAGTTCTTC. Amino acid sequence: CASSVGPVLAGDGNEQFF.

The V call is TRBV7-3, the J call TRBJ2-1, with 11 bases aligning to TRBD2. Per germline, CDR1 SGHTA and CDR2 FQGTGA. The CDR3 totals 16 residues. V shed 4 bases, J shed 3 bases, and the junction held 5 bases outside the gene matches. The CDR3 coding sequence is TGTGCCAGCAGCTACTCTAGCGGGGGGCACTACAATGAGCAGTTCTTC. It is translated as CASSYSSGGHYNEQFF. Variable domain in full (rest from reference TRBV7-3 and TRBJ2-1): GAGVSQTPSNKVTEKGKYVELRCDPISGHTALYWYRQSLGQGPEFLIYFQGTGAADDSGLPNDRFFAVRPEGSVSTLKIQRTERGDSAVYLCASSYSSGGHYNEQFFGPGTRLTVL.

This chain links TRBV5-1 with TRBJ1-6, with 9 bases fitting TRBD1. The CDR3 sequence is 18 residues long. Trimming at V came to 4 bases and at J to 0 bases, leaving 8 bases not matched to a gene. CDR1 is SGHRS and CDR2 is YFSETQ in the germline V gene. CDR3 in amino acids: CASSPGGTGSSYNSPLHF. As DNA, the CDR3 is TGCGCCAGCAGCCCAGGGGGGACAGGGAGCTCCTATAATTCACCCCTCCACTTT.

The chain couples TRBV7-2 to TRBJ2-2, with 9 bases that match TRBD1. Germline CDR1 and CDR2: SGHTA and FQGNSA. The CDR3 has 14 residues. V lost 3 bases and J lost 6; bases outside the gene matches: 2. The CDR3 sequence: CASSLDRGSGELFF. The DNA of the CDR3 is TGTGCCAGCAGCTTGGACAGGGGTTCCGGGGAGCTGTTTTTT.

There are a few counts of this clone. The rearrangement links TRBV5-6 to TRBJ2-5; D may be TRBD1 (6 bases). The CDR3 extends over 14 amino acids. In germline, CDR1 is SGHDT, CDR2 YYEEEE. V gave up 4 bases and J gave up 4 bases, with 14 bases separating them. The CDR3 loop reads CASSPTGTPETQYF. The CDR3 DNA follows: TGTGCCAGCAGCCCCACAGGGACCCCAGAGACCCAGTACTTC.

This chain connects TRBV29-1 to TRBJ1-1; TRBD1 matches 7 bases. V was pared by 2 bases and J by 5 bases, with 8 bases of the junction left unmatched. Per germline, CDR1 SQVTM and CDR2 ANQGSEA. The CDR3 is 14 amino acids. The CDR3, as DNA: TGCAGCGTTGAATTGGGCAGGGGGGGAACTGAAGCTTTCTTT. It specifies CSVELGRGGTEAFF.

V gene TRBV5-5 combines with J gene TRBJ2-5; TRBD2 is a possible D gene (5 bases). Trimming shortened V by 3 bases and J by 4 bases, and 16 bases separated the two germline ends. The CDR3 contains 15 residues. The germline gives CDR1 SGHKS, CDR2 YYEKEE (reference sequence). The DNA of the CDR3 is TGTGCCAGCAGCTCACAAGTTGGGGAGAGAGAGACCCAGTACTTC. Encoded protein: CASSSQVGERETQYF.

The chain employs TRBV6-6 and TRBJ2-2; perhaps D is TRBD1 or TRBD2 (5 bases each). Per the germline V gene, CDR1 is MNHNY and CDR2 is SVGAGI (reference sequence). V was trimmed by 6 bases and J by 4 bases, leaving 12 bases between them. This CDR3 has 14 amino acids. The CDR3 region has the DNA TGTGCCAGCAGCCCGGACGGGACCACCGGGGAGCTGTTTTTT. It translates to CASSPDGTTGELFF.

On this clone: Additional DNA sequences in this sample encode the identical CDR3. CDR3 amino acids: CASSLTPLGGYTF. The DNA for the CDR3 is TGTGCCAGCAGCTTGACGCCCTTGGGTGGCTACACCTTC. The chain uses TRBV9 and TRBJ1-2; D remains ambiguous. CDR1 and CDR2 from the germline V gene are SGDLS and YYNGEE. Trimming shortened V by 4 bases and J by 7 bases, and 14 bases separated the two germline ends. CDR3 length: 13 amino acids.

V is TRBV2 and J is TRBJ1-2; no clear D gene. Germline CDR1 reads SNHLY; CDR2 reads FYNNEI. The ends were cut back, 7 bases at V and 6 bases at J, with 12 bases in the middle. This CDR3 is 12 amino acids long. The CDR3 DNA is TGTGCCAGCAATAAAGGAGAGGATGGCTACACCTTC. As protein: CASNKGEDGYTF.